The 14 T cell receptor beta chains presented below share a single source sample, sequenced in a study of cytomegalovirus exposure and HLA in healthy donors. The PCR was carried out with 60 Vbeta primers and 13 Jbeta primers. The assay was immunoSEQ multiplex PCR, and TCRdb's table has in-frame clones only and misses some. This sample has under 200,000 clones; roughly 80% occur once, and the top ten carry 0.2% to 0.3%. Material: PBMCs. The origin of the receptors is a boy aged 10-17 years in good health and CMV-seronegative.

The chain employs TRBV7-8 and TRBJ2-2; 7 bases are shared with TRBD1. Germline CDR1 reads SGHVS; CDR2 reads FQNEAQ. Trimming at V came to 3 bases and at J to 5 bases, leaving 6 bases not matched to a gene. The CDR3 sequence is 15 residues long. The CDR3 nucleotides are TGTGCCAGCAGCTTTGTAGGACAGGTGACCGGGGAGCTGTTTTTT. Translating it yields CASSFVGQVTGELFF.

The DNA for the CDR3 is TGTGCCAGCAGCTTGCTAGCGGCATCCTACGAGCAGTACTTC. Translating it yields CASSLLAASYEQYF. The chain has TRBV5-8 and TRBJ2-7, with 7 nucleotides matching TRBD2. After removal of 1 base from V and 1 base from J, the junction contained 2 bases not matched to a gene. CDR3 size: 14 residues. Germline V gene data show CDR1 as SGHTS and CDR2 as YDEGEE.

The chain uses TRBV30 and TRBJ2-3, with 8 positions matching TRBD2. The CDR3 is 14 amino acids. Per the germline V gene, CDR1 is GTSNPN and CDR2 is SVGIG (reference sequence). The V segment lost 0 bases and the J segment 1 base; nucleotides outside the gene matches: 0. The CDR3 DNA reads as TGTGCCTGGAGTGTAGCGGGGGGCACAGATACGCAGTATTTT. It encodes CAWSVAGGTDTQYF.

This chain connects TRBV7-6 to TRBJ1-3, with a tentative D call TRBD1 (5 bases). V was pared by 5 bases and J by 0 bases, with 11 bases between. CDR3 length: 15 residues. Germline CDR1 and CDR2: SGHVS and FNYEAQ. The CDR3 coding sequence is TGTGCCAGCAGCCCAGACAGATCCTCTGGAAACACCATATATTTT. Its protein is CASSPDRSSGNTIYF.

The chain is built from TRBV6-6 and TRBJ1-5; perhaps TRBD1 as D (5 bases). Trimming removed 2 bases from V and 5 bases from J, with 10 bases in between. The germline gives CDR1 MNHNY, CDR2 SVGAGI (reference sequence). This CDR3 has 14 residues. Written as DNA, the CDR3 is TGTGCCAGCAGTTACGGGGGAGGCGATCAGCCCCAGCATTTT. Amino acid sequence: CASSYGGGDQPQHF.

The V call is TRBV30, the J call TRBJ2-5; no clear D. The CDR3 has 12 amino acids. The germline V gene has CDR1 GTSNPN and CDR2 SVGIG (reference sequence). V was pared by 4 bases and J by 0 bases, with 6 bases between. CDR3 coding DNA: TGTGCCTGGACCGCGTACCAAGAGACCCAGTACTTC. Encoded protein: CAWTAYQETQYF.

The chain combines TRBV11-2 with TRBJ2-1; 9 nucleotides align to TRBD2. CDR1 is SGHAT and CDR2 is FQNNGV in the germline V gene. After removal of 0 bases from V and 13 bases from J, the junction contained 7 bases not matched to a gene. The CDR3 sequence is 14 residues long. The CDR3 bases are TGTGCCAGCAGCTTAGATTTGGCGGGGGGGACCCAGTTCTTC. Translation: CASSLDLAGGTQFF. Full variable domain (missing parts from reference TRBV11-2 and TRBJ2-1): EAGVAQSPRYKIIEKRQSVAFWCNPISGHATLYWYQQILGQGPKLLIQFQNNGVVDDSQLPKDRFSAERLKGVDSTLKIQPAKLEDSAVYLCASSLDLAGGTQFFGPGTRLTVL.

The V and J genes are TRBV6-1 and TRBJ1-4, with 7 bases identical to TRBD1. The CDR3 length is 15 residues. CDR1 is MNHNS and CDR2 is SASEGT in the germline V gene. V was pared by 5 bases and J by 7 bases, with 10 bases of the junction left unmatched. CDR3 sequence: CASSPKKGASEKLFF. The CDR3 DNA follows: TGTGCCAGCAGTCCGAAGAAGGGGGCGTCTGAAAAACTGTTTTTT.

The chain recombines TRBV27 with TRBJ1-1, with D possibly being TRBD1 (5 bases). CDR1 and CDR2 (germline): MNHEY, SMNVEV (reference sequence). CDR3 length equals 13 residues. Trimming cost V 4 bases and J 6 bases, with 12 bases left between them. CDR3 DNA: TGTGCCAGCAGTTACACTACGGGGGCTGAAGCTTTCTTT. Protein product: CASSYTTGAEAFF.

The CDR3 bases are TGTGCCAGCACCCCCAGGGGGAGCGCCTACGAGCAGTACTTC. Translating it yields CASTPRGSAYEQYF. This rearrangement joins TRBV2 to TRBJ2-7; 7 positions agree with TRBD1. The germline gives CDR1 SNHLY, CDR2 FYNNEI. CDR3 size: 14 residues. V trimming: 7 bases; J trimming: 2 bases; junction bases outside the gene matches: 8.

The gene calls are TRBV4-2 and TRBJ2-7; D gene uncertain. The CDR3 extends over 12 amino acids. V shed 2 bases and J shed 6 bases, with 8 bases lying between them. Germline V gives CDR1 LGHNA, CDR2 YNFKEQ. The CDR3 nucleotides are TGTGCCAGCAGCCAACGGTTGTCCGAGCAGTACTTC. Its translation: CASSQRLSEQYF.

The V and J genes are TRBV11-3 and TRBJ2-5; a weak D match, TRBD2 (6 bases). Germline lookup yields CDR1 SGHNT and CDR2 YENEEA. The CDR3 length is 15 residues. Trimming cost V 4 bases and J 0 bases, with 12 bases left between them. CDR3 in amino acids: CASSSPRDYQETQYF. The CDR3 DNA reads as TGTGCCAGCAGCTCCCCAAGGGACTACCAAGAGACCCAGTACTTC.

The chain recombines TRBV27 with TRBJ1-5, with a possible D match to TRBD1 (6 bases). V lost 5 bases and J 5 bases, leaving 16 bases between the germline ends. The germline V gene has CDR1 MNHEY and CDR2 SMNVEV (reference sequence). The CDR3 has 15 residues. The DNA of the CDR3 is TGTGCCAGCAGTCCCCTCTTCAGGGGTGATCAGCCCCAGCATTTT. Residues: CASSPLFRGDQPQHF.

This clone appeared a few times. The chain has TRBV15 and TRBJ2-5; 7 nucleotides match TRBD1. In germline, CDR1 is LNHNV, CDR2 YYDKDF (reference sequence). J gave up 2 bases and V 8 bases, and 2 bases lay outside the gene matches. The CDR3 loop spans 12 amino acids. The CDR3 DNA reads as TGTGCCACCGGGGGACAGCAAGAGACCCAGTACTTC. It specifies CATGGQQETQYF.